Presented here are 22 T cell receptor beta chains from one specimen sequenced in a study of PD-1 blockade in classical Hodgkin lymphoma. This table comes from immunoSEQ multiplex PCR, and its TCRdb copy is limited to in-frame clones, with some not included. In the table there are 22,000 or so clones, 77% of which are singletons. Each patient's relapse followed autologous stem cell transplantation, and brentuximab vedotin exposure varied. The sample here was peripheral blood mononuclear cells (PBMCs), taken before the second cycle of nivolumab. The receptor source for this set is a human donor with classical Hodgkin lymphoma.

The chain uses TRBV11-3 and TRBJ2-7; 7 bases fit TRBD2. Germline V lookup: CDR1 SGHNT, CDR2 YENEEA. With V trimmed by 4 bases and J by 2 bases, 5 bases remained unmatched. The length of the CDR3 is 14 residues. The CDR3 region has the DNA TGTGCCAGCAGCTCAGCGGGATTAACCTACGAGCAGTACTTC. Protein product: CASSSAGLTYEQYF. The full variable domain, completed using reference TRBV11-3 and TRBJ2-7, is EAGVVQSPRYKIIEKKQPVAFWCNPISGHNTLYWYLQNLGQGPELLIRYENEEAVDDSQLPKDRFSAERLKGVDSTLKIQPAELGDSAVYLCASSSAGLTYEQYFGPGTRLTVT.

The chain links TRBV7-2 to TRBJ2-1, with D hard to call. The CDR3 length is 14 residues. Germline values: CDR1 SGHTA, CDR2 FQGNSA. Trimming removed 5 bases at V and 1 base at J, with 9 bases between. The CDR3 bases are TGTGCCAGCAGCCCCCAAGTGTCCTACAATGAGCAGTTCTTC. Translating it yields CASSPQVSYNEQFF.

The CDR3 spells CASSQGRGSYGYTF. DNA of the CDR3: TGTGCCAGCAGCCAGGGGCGGGGGAGCTATGGCTACACCTTC. The genes are TRBV7-8 and TRBJ1-2; the D gene is possibly TRBD1 (6 bases). Trimming pared 5 bases from V and 4 bases from J, leaving 14 bases between. The CDR3 is 14 amino acids. Per germline, CDR1 SGHVS and CDR2 FQNEAQ.

This chain connects TRBV19 to TRBJ1-3; TRBD1 is a possible D gene (5 bases). Germline V gene sequence: CDR1 LNHDA, CDR2 SQIVND (reference sequence). V lost 5 bases and J 5 bases, leaving 16 bases between the germline ends. CDR3 length equals 15 residues. CDR3 nucleotide sequence: TGTGCCAGTAGTGCCCGACAGTTCGGAAGAAACACCATATATTTT. Translated, it gives CASSARQFGRNTIYF. The full variable domain, its missing parts supplied by reference TRBV19 and TRBJ1-3, is DGGITQSPKYLFRKEGQNVTLSCEQNLNHDAMYWYRQDPGQGLRLIYYSQIVNDFQKGDIAEGYSVSREKKESFPLTVTSAQKNPTAFYLCASSARQFGRNTIYFGEGSWLTVV.

The chain employs TRBV29-1 and TRBJ1-2; no clear D. Germline loops: CDR1 SQVTM, CDR2 ANQGSEA. This CDR3 is 12 amino acids long. Trimming pared 5 bases from V and 6 bases from J, leaving 13 bases between. Here the CDR3 DNA reads TGCAGCGTTTTCGCCCCTAGACATGGCTACACCTTC. Translating it yields CSVFAPRHGYTF.

The chain is built from TRBV7-9 and TRBJ2-3, with 11 positions matching TRBD2. Germline lookup yields CDR1 SEHNR and CDR2 FQNEAQ (reference sequence). Trimming at V came to 4 bases and at J to 6 bases, leaving 9 bases not matched to a gene. The CDR3 contains 16 residues. The CDR3 DNA follows: TGTGCCAGCAGCTCAAGACTAGCGGGAAACTCGGATACGCAGTATTTT. It codes for CASSSRLAGNSDTQYF. Combining the CDR3 with reference TRBV7-9 and TRBJ2-3 gives the whole variable domain DTGVSQNPRHKITKRGQNVTFRCDPISEHNRLYWYRQTLGQGPEFLTYFQNEAQLEKSRLLSDRFSAERPKGSFSTLEIQRTEQGDSAMYLCASSSRLAGNSDTQYFGPGTRLTVL.

The chain has TRBV4-1 and TRBJ1-3; D is unclear. Trimming cost V 4 bases and J 2 bases, with 6 bases left between them. The CDR3 has 13 residues. Germline V gene sequence: CDR1 MGHRA, CDR2 YSYEKL. DNA for the CDR3: TGCGCCAGCAGCCGCCTACCTGGAAACACCATATATTTT. Translating gives CASSRLPGNTIYF.

The V and J genes are TRBV19 and TRBJ2-7; a weak D match, TRBD2 (5 bases). CDR3 length: 14 amino acids. V was trimmed by 3 bases and J by 1 base, leaving 10 bases between them. Per germline, CDR1 LNHDA and CDR2 SQIVND (reference sequence). The CDR3 nucleotides are TGTGCCAGTAGTATCACTCCGGGATCCTACGAGCAGTACTTC. It encodes CASSITPGSYEQYF. The full variable domain, in which reference TRBV19 and TRBJ2-7 provide the parts outside the CDR3, is DGGITQSPKYLFRKEGQNVTLSCEQNLNHDAMYWYRQDPGQGLRLIYYSQIVNDFQKGDIAEGYSVSREKKESFPLTVTSAQKNPTAFYLCASSITPGSYEQYFGPGTRLTVT.

The V call is TRBV7-2, the J call TRBJ2-1; TRBD1 might be the D (6 bases). This CDR3 is built from 13 residues. V dropped 5 bases and J dropped 7 bases, with 12 bases sitting between them. Germline V gives CDR1 SGHTA, CDR2 FQGNSA. The CDR3 is CASSDGTPNEQFF. The CDR3 bases are TGTGCCAGCAGCGACGGGACACCGAATGAGCAGTTCTTC.

In this sample, this clone turned up a few times. V is TRBV19 and J is TRBJ1-2, with D tentatively TRBD1 (6 bases). V was pared by 5 bases and J by 8 bases, with 21 bases between. This CDR3 has 15 amino acids. Germline assignment: CDR1 LNHDA and CDR2 SQIVND (reference sequence). The CDR3 loop reads CASSQSPYRVDGYTF. The CDR3 DNA reads TGTGCCAGTAGTCAATCGCCCTACAGGGTCGACGGCTACACCTTC.

The chain links TRBV15 to TRBJ1-2; 7 bases are shared with TRBD1. The germline V gene has CDR1 LNHNV and CDR2 YYDKDF (reference sequence). The CDR3 is made up of 14 amino acids. J was trimmed by 4 bases and V by 3 bases; bases with no gene match: 5. CDR3 sequence: CATSSPDRVYGYTF. CDR3 sequence (DNA): TGTGCCACCAGCAGCCCCGACAGGGTCTATGGCTACACCTTC. The full variable domain, with the rest looked up from reference TRBV15 and TRBJ1-2, is DAMVIQNPRYQVTQFGKPVTLSCSQTLNHNVMYWYQQKSSQAPKLLFHYYDKDFNNEADTPDNFQSRRPNTSFCFLDIRSPGLGDTAMYLCATSSPDRVYGYTFGSGTRLTVV.

CDR3 sequence (DNA): TGTGCCAGCAGCGGTAATGAGCAGTTCTTC. Amino acids: CASSGNEQFF. This chain links TRBV9 with TRBJ2-1, with D unresolved. The germline V gene has CDR1 SGDLS and CDR2 YYNGEE. V dropped 3 bases and J dropped 7 bases, with 2 bases sitting between them. This CDR3 contains 10 residues.

The CDR3 DNA sequence: TGTGCCAGCAGCTTACTAGCGGGAGGTGAGACCCAGTACTTC. Protein product: CASSLLAGGETQYF. The rearrangement links TRBV7-2 to TRBJ2-5, with 11 bases aligning to TRBD2. The CDR3 sequence is 14 residues long. Germline trimming cut 2 bases from V and 5 bases from J; bases unmatched to any gene: 1. CDR1 and CDR2 from the germline V gene are SGHTA and FQGNSA.

The chain uses TRBV29-1 and TRBJ2-5; possibly TRBD1 or TRBD2 for D (5 bases each). The CDR3 spans 12 residues. Germline V gene data show CDR1 as SQVTM and CDR2 as ANQGSEA. V lost 8 bases, J lost 7 bases, and 17 bases lay in between. The CDR3 protein is CSNFGTGRTQYF. The CDR3 DNA sequence: TGCAGCAACTTTGGGACGGGAAGGACCCAGTACTTC.

This chain connects TRBV15 to TRBJ2-3, with D perhaps TRBD1 (6 bases). Germline V CDR1 and CDR2: LNHNV, YYDKDF (reference sequence). V was pared by 0 bases and J by 4 bases, with 8 bases between. The CDR3 length is 14 residues. Here the CDR3 DNA reads TGTGCCACCAGCAGAGACAGGGGATCAGATACGCAGTATTTT. Protein product: CATSRDRGSDTQYF.

The chain has TRBV5-1 and TRBJ2-7; D uncertain. V gave up 1 base and J gave up 5 bases, with 4 bases separating them. The germline V gene encodes CDR1 SGHRS and CDR2 YFSETQ. This CDR3 has 11 amino acids. CDR3 sequence (DNA): TGCGCCAGCAGCTTGCAGGACGAGCAGTACTTC. Translating gives CASSLQDEQYF.

The chain carries TRBV5-8 and TRBJ2-7; D is unresolved. Trimming stripped 3 bases from V and 3 bases from J, with 10 bases between. Germline V gene sequence: CDR1 SGHTS, CDR2 YDEGEE. The CDR3 is 13 amino acids. The CDR3 reads CASSSPRNYEQYF. Written as DNA, the CDR3 is TGTGCCAGCAGCTCCCCGAGGAACTACGAGCAGTACTTC.

V gene TRBV7-9 combines with J gene TRBJ2-5, with D possibly matching TRBD2 (6 bases). Germline CDR1 SEHNR, CDR2 FQNEAQ (reference sequence). The CDR3 runs to 16 residues. The V end was cut by 3 bases, the J end by 5 bases, with 19 bases between. CDR3 loop: CASSFDPVNREETQYF. In nucleotides, the CDR3 is TGTGCCAGCAGCTTTGATCCAGTCAACCGGGAGGAGACCCAGTACTTC.

The chain recombines TRBV19 with TRBJ2-1; 10 bases map to TRBD1. The CDR3 runs to 15 residues. V shed 3 bases, J shed 7 bases, and the junction held 6 bases outside the gene matches. Per germline, CDR1 LNHDA and CDR2 SQIVND (reference sequence). The CDR3 nucleotides are TGTGCCAGTAGTATGGAAATGGGACAGGGGAATGAGCAGTTCTTC. Its translation is CASSMEMGQGNEQFF.

This chain uses TRBV5-1 with TRBJ2-2, with TRBD1 as a possible D gene (6 bases). The V and J ends lost 0 bases and 7 bases respectively, with 10 bases between them. The CDR3 runs 14 residues. Germline CDR1 SGHRS, CDR2 YFSETQ. CDR3 loop: CASSLDRAVGELFF. The CDR3 region has the DNA TGCGCCAGCAGCTTGGACAGGGCGGTCGGGGAGCTGTTTTTT.

In this sample, this clone turned up once. The chain joins TRBV19 to TRBJ2-3; no clear D. The germline V gene encodes CDR1 LNHDA and CDR2 SQIVND (reference sequence). The V gene lost 7 bases and the J gene lost 6 bases, with 14 bases spanning the gap. This CDR3 region has 13 residues. The CDR3 spells CASISASSDTQYF. The CDR3 DNA sequence: TGTGCCAGTATCAGCGCGTCGTCCGATACGCAGTATTTT.

The chain couples TRBV5-8 to TRBJ1-4; tentatively, D is TRBD1 (5 bases). This CDR3 spans 15 amino acids. Germline loops: CDR1 SGHTS, CDR2 YDEGEE. V was cut by 4 bases and J by 4 bases, with 14 bases left in between. Here the CDR3 DNA reads TGTGCCAGCAGCGGGGGATTGAGGGGTAATGAAAAACTGTTTTTT. Its translation: CASSGGLRGNEKLFF.